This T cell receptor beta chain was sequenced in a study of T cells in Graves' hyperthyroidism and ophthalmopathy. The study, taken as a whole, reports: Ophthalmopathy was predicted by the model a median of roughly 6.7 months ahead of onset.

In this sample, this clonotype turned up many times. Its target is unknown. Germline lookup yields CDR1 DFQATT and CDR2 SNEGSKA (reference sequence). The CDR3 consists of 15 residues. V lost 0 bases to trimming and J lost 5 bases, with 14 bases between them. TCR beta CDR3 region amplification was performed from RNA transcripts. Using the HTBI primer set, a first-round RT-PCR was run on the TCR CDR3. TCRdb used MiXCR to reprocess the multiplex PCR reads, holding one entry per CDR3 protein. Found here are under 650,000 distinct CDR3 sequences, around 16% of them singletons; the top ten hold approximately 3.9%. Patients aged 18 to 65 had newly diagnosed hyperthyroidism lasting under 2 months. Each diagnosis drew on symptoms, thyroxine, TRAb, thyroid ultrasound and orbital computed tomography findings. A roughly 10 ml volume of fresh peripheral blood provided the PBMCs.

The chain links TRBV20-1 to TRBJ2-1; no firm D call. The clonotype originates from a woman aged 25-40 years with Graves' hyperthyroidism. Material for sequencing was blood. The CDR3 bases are TGCAGTGCTAGAGATCCCCTCACCTCGAACAATGAGCAGTTCTTC. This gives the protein CSARDPLTSNNEQFF.